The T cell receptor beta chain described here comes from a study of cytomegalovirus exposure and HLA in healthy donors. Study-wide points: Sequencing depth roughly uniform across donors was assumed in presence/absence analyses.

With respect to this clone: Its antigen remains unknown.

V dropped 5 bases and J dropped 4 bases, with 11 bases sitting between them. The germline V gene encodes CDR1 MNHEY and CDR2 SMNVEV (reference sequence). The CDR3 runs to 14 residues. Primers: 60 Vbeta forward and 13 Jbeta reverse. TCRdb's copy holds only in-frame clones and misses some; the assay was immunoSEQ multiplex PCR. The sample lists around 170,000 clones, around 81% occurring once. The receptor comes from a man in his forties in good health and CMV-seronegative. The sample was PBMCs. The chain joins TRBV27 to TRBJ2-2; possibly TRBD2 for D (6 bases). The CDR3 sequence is CASSVGRVTGELFF. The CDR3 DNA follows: TGTGCCAGCAGTGTCGGGAGAGTCACCGGGGAGCTGTTTTTT.